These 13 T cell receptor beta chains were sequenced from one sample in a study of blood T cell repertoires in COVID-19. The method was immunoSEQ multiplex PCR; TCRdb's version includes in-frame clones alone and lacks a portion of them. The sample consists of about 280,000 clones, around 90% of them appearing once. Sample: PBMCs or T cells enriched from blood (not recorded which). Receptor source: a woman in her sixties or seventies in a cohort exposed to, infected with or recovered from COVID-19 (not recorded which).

CDR3 in DNA: TGTGCCAGCAGCTTGGGACTAGCGGACTACGAGCAGTACTTC. This gives the protein CASSLGLADYEQYF. The rearrangement uses TRBV13 and TRBJ2-7; 11 bases map to TRBD2. CDR1 is PRHDT, CDR2 FYEKMQ, per germline (reference sequence). The CDR3 length is 14 residues. With V trimmed by 3 bases and J by 3 bases, 1 base remained unmatched.

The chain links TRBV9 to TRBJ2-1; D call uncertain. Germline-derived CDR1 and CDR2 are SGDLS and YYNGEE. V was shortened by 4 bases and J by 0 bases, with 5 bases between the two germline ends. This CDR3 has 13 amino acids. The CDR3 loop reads CASSRGSYNEQFF. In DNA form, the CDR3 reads TGTGCCAGCAGCCGCGGCTCCTACAATGAGCAGTTCTTC.

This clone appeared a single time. The CDR3 DNA reads TGCGCCAGCAGTGGGCACCAGGGAAGCTCCTATAATTCACCCCTCCACTTT. Translating it yields CASSGHQGSSYNSPLHF. The chain recombines TRBV10-1 with TRBJ1-6; D perhaps matches TRBD1 (5 bases). This CDR3 has 17 residues. V lost 4 bases, J lost 0 bases, and 13 bases lay in between. CDR1 WNHNN and CDR2 SYGVQD come from the germline V gene (reference sequence).

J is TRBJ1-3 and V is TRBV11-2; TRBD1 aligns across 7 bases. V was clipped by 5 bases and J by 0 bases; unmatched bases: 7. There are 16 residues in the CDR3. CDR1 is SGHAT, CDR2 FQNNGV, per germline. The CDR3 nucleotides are TGTGCCAGCAGCCTTGGACAGGACCGCTCTGGAAACACCATATATTTT. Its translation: CASSLGQDRSGNTIYF.

CDR3 nucleotide sequence: TGCGCCAGCAGCCAAGCTTCGACTAGCGGGAGGGAGGTGAATGAGCAGTTCTTC. Protein: CASSQASTSGREVNEQFF. This sequence joins TRBV4-3 and TRBJ2-1; 14 positions agree with TRBD2. CDR3 length equals 18 residues. Trimming at V came to 1 base and at J to 7 bases, leaving 9 bases not matched to a gene. Germline assignment: CDR1 LGHNA and CDR2 YSLEER.

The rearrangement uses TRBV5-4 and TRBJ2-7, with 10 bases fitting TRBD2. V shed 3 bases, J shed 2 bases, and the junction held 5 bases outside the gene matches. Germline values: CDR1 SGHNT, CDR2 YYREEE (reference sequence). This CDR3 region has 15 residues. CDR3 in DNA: TGTGCCAGCAGCTCAGGGACTAGCGTGACCTACGAGCAGTACTTC. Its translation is CASSSGTSVTYEQYF.

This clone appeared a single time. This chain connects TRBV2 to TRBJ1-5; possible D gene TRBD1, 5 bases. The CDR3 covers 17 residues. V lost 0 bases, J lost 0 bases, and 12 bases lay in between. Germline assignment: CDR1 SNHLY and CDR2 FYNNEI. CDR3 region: CASSEAGSGYSNQPQHF. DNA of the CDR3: TGTGCCAGCAGTGAAGCTGGGTCAGGGTATAGCAATCAGCCCCAGCATTTT.

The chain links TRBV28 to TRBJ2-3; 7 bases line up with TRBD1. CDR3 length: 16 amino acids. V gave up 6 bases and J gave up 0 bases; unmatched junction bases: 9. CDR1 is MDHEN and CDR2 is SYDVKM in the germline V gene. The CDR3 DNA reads TGTGCCAGCAGCCCTCTTCGACAGGGAAGCACAGATACGCAGTATTTT. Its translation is CASSPLRQGSTDTQYF.

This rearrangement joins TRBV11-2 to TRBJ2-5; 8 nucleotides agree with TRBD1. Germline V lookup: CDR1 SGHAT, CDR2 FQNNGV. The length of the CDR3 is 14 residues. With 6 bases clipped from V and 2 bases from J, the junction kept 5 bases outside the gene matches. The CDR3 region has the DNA TGTGCCAGCAGTCGGGACAGGCCTCAAGAGACCCAGTACTTC. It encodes CASSRDRPQETQYF.

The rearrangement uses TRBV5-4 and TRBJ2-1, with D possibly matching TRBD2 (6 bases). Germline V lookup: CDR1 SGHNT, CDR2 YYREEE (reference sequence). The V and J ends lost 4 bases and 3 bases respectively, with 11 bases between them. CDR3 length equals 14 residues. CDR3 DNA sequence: TGTGCCAGCAGCCACGGGACTCTCTACAATGAGCAGTTCTTC. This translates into CASSHGTLYNEQFF.

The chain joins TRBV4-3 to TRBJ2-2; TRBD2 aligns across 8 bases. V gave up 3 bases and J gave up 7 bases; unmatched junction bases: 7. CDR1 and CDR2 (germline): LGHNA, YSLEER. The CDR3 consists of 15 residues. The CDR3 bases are TGCGCCAGCAGCCACAAAGCGGGAGTTATCGGGGAGCTGTTTTTT. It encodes CASSHKAGVIGELFF.

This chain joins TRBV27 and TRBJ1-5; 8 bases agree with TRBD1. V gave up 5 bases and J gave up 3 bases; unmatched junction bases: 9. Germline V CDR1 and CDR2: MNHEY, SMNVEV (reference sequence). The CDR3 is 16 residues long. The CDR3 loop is CASSPLDRALNQPQHF. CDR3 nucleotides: TGTGCCAGCAGTCCACTGGACAGGGCCCTCAATCAGCCCCAGCATTTT.

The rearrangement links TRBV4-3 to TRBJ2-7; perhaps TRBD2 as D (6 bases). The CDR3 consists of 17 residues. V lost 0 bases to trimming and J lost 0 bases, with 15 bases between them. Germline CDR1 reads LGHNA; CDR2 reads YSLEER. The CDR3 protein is CASSQDIGGTGSYEQYF. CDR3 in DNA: TGCGCCAGCAGCCAAGATATTGGAGGGACGGGCTCCTACGAGCAGTACTTC.